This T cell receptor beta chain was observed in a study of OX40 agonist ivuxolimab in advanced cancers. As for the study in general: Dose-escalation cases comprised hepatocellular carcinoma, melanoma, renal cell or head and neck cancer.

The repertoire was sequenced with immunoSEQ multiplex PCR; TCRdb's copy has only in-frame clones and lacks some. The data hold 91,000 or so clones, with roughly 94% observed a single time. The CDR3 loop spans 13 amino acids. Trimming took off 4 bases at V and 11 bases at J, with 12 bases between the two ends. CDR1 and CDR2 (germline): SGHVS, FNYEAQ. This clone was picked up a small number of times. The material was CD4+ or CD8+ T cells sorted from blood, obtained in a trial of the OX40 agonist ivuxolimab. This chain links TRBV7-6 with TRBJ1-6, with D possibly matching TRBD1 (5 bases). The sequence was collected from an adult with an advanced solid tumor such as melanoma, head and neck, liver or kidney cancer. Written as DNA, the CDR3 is TGTGCCAGCAGCTGGGACTCCTCTACACCCCTCCACTTT. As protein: CASSWDSSTPLHF. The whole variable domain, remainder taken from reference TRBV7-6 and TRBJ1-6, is GAGVSQSPRYKVTKRGQDVALRCDPISGHVSLYWYRQALGQGPEFLTYFNYEAQQDKSGLPNDRFSAERPEGSISTLTIQRTEQRDSAMYRCASSWDSSTPLHFGNGTRLTVT.